The 2 T cell receptor beta chains presented below share a single source sample, sequenced in a study of T cell repertoires in cytomegalovirus infection (dated by TCRdb to between 2018 and 2021). Interpreted using the paper, the treatment or condition label stands for: in vitro stimulation with specific CMV peptide epitopes to enrich CMV-specific T cells. Their target antigens are unknown. Sequencing relied on an Illumina HiSeq 1500. The raw public reads went through TCRdb reprocessing: fastp at Q25, MiXCR clone calling, in-frame beta chains kept. Rows with a matching CDR3 protein are joined into one entry that keeps the most common DNA and genes. Recorded for this sample are about 770,000 distinct CDR3 sequences; about 28% of them occurred a single time. The ten largest clonotypes hold approximately 14% of the sample. The sequences come from cultured CD8+ T cells from PBMCs, collected from culture after CMV antigen stimulation. These receptors all come from a human donor in good health (CMV status not recorded). Some clones in this sample may be carry-over from other donors' samples.

At least ten counts were recorded for this clonotype. This chain uses TRBV27 with TRBJ1-3, with TRBD1 as a possible D gene (5 bases). Germline CDR1 and CDR2: MNHEY and SMNVEV (reference sequence). This CDR3 spans 14 amino acids. The germline V and J ends were trimmed by 6 bases and 0 bases, with 9 bases remaining between them. The CDR3 DNA sequence: TGTGCCAGCAGCCAGGGAGGCTCTGGAAACACCATATATTTT. This translates into CASSQGGSGNTIYF.

This clonotype was seen ten or more times. The V and J genes are TRBV7-9 and TRBJ2-6; TRBD1 might be the D (5 bases). CDR3 length: 19 residues. CDR1 is SEHNR, CDR2 FQNEAQ, per germline (reference sequence). V gave up 7 bases and J gave up 0 bases, with 22 bases separating them. This chain's CDR3 is CASMKERQSLNSGANVLTF. In DNA form, the CDR3 reads TGTGCCAGCATGAAAGAAAGACAGTCATTAAACTCTGGGGCCAACGTCCTGACTTTC. Together with reference TRBV7-9 and TRBJ2-6, the CDR3 gives the full variable domain: DTGVSQNPRHKITKRGQNVTFRCDPISEHNRLYWYRQTLGQGPEFLTYFQNEAQLEKSRLLSDRFSAERPKGSFSTLEIQRTEQGDSAMYLCASMKERQSLNSGANVLTFGAGSRLTVL.